The sequence of this TCR beta chain was determined in a study of T cells after yellow fever vaccination. The study's findings and limits: The booster saw the reappearance of most primary-vaccination clones (roughly 97% CD4, almost 90% CD8). Overlap between CD4 and CD8 compartments was detected for a small share of clonotypes.

TCR cDNA, made by 5'RACE template switching, carried an added universal primer site and UMIs. TCRdb fed the 5' RACE reads into MiXCR, producing one record per CDR3 protein. The data hold about 330,000 distinct CDR3 sequences, with over 4% observed a single time. This clonotype occurred a few times. The antigen remains undetermined. This CDR3 has 14 residues. Between the trimmed V and J ends, which lost 4 bases and 4 bases, there was a span of 13 bases. From germline, CDR1 is SGHDN and CDR2 FVKESK. The receptor's source is a man in his late teens or twenties who received the YFV17D yellow fever vaccine. The J gene is TRBJ1-2, the V gene TRBV14; D might be TRBD1 (5 bases). The sequencing used PBMCs, collected 5 days after the yellow fever booster vaccination. CDR3 sequence: CASSLGTRIYGYTF. In DNA form, the CDR3 reads TGTGCCAGCAGCCTCGGGACGAGGATCTATGGCTACACCTTC.